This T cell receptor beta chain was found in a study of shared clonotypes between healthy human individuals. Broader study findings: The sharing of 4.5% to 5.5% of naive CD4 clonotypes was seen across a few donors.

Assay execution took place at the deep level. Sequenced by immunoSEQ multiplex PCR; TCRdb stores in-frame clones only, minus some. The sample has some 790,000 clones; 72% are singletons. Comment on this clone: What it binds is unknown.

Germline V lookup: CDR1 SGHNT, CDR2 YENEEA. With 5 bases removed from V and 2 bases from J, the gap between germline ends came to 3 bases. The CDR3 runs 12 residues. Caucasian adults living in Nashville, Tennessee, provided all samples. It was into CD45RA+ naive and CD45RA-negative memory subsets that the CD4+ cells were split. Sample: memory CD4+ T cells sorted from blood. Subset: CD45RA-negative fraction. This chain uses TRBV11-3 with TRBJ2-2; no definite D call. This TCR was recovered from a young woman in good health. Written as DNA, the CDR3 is TGTGCCAGCAGCCATAACACCGGGGAGCTGTTTTTT. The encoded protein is CASSHNTGELFF.